This T cell receptor beta chain was captured in a study of T cells in Graves' hyperthyroidism and ophthalmopathy (dated by TCRdb to the late 2010s). For the study in its entirety: Peripheral blood was sampled at the time of initial diagnosis, prior to any treatment. To identify distinguishing TCR V-J signatures, a discovery cohort of around 98 patients was used, comprising some 45 with Graves' ophthalmopathy and under 60 with stable Graves' hyperthyroidism. Whether ophthalmopathy could be predicted prospectively was tested in an independent validation cohort made up of approximately 19 hyperthyroidism patients plus 17 patients who later progressed to ophthalmopathy. The 100 discovery patients were randomly split 7:3 into training and test sets. Thyroid tissue and blood T-cell repertoires from six Graves' hyperthyroidism patients were also compared in the study. After sampling, hyperthyroidism patients received methimazole starting at 30 mg daily, and ophthalmopathy patients received high-dose intravenous methylprednisolone. TCR Vbeta CDR3 sequencing of approximately 140 peripheral blood samples (approximately 44 ophthalmopathy, approximately 80 hyperthyroidism and around 17 progressor patients) is reported in the paper.

General conclusions and limits of the study: Sample size was not statistically predetermined, and blinding of investigators to group allocation was not performed. Ophthalmopathy was separated from stable hyperthyroidism by a 13 V-J signature model, with about 88% sensitivity and approximately 84% specificity obtained in cross-validation and 80%/75% obtained in testing. Most expanded thyroid clonotypes (frequency above 0.001) were also found in blood, which suggests that blood repertoires may mirror thyroid immune responses. In validation, the model predicted progression to ophthalmopathy a median of approximately 6.6 months before onset, with roughly 71% sensitivity and around 76% specificity.

The TCR beta CDR3 regions were amplified from the RNA transcripts. The first round of RT-PCR for the TCR CDR3 was performed with the HTBI primer set and the Qiagen OneStep RT-PCR kit. A second multiplex PCR round built the libraries, followed by size selection and purification. Paired-end sequencing of the libraries was performed with 100 bp reads on an Illumina HiSeq2000. Per the source publication's procedure: SOAPnuke was used to process the raw data, removing reads that contained adapters or uncalled bases, had a mean Phred below 15, or lacked an exact match to the constant primer or identifier. High-quality paired reads were merged using COPE v1.2.5, and each unique nucleotide sequence was defined as a clonotype. MiTCR v1.1 was used to align clonotypes to the IMGT TRBV, TRBD and TRBJ reference segments. The analysis was restricted to V-J combinations with a frequency above 0.0001, which together covered just over 99% of the repertoires. A TCS score was defined as the ratio between F50 (clonal expansion) and ExV (chaos), using BLOSUM62-based TCRdist between CDR3 peptides within each V-J. Welch's t-statistics and random forest reduced fewer than 550 V-J features to around 14, which were used in a naive Bayes classifier (R e1071). TCRdb reprocessing: public reads trimmed at Q25 with fastp, clones called with MiXCR, in-frame beta chains kept. Rows matching on CDR3 protein sequence are summarized as one entry with the most common DNA and genes. These V and J calls rely on TCRdb rather than the paper's analysis. The sample includes around 340,000 distinct CDR3 sequences, with 16% observed a single time. The leading ten clones occupy around 33% of the sample.

A note on this clonotype: This receptor's antigen is unknown. No base quality values were provided; no much bigger clone lies one nucleotide off.

Stable Graves' hyperthyroidism was defined as the absence of progression to ophthalmopathy over 18 months of follow-up. The hyperthyroidism patients were between 18 and 65 years old and newly diagnosed, with a disease duration of less than 2 months. The study excluded patients with uncontrolled infections, other autoimmune diseases, pregnancy or lactation. Clinical symptoms, serum thyroxine and TRAb, thyroid ultrasound, and orbital computed tomography formed the basis for the diagnoses. PBMCs were isolated from 7.5 to 10 ml of fresh peripheral blood by Ficoll-Paque density gradient centrifugation. Total RNA was extracted with Trizol reagent, and quality was checked on an Agilent 2100 Bioanalyzer. The specimen sequenced was blood. This clonotype originated in a man between 25 and 39 years old with Graves' hyperthyroidism.

CDR3 reads: CASSLIMGGELFF. The nucleotide sequence is given as TGTGCCAGCAGCTTAATTATGGGCGGGGAGCTGTTTTTT. The chain joins TRBV13 to TRBJ2-2, with the D gene uncertain. Trimming costs V 2 bases and J 7 bases, and their ends lie 8 bases apart. Taken from the germline V gene (reference sequence), the CDR1 and CDR2 loops are PRHDT and FYEKMQ. The CDR3 holds 13 amino acids from the cysteine to the phenylalanine. Left in the record is the CDR3 DNA by itself, 39 bases read in frame from the first base.